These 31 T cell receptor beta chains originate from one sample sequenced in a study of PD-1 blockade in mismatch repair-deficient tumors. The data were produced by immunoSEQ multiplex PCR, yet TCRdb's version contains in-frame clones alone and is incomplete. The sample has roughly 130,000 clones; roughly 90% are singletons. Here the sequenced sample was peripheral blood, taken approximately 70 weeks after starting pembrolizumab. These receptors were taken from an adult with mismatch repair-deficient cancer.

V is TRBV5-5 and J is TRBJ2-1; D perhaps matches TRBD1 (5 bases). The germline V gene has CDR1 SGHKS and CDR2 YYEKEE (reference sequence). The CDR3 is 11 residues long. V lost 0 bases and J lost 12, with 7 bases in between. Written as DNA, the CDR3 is TGTGCCAGCAGCTTGGACAGGACGCAGTTCTTC. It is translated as CASSLDRTQFF.

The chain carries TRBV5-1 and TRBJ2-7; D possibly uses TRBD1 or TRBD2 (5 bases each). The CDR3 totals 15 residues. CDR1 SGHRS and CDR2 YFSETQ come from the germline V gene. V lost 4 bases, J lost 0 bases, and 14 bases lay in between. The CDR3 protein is CASSLGTRSSYEQYF. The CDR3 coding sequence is TGCGCCAGCAGCCTCGGGACGAGGAGCTCCTACGAGCAGTACTTC. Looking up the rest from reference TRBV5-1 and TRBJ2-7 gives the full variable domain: KAGVTQTPRYLIKTRGQQVTLSCSPISGHRSVSWYQQTPGQGLQFLFEYFSETQRNKGNFPGRFSGRQFSNSRSEMNVSTLELGDSALYLCASSLGTRSSYEQYFGPGTRLTVT.

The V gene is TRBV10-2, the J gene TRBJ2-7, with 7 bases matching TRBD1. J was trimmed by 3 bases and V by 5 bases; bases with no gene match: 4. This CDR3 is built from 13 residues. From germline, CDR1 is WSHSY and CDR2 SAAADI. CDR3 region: CASSLQGIYEQYF. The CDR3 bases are TGCGCCAGCAGTTTACAGGGGATCTACGAGCAGTACTTC.

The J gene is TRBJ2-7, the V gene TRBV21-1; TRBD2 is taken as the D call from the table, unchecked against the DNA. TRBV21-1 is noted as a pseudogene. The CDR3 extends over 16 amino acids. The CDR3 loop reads CASSNFRLAGGYEQYF. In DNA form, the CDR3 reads TGTGCCAGCAGCAATTTTAGACTAGCGGGAGGGTACGAGCAGTACTTC.

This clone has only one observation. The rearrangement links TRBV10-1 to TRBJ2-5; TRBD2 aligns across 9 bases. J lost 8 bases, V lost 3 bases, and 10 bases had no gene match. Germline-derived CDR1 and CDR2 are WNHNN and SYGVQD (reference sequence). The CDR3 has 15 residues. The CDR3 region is CASSDPAVAGATQYF. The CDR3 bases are TGCGCCAGCAGTGACCCGGCGGTAGCGGGAGCAACCCAGTACTTC.

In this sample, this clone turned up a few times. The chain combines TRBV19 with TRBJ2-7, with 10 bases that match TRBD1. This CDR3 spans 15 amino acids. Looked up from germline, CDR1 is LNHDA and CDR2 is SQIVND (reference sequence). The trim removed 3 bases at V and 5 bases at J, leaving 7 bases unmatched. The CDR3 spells CASSIGGTGDDEQYF. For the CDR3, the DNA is TGTGCCAGTAGTATCGGAGGGACAGGGGACGACGAGCAGTACTTC.

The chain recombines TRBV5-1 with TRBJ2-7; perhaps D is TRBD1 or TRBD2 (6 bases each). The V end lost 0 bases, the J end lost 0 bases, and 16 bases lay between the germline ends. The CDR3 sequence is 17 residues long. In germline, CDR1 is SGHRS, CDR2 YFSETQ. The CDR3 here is CASSLGFGGSSSYEQYF. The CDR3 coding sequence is TGCGCCAGCAGCTTGGGGTTCGGGGGCTCAAGCTCCTACGAGCAGTACTTC.

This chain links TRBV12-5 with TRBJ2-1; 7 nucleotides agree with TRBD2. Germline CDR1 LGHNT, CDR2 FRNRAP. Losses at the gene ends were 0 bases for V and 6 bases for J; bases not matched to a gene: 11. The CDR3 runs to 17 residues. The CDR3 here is CASGLVVMGGSGNEQFF. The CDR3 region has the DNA TGTGCTAGTGGTTTGGTAGTGATGGGGGGGAGTGGCAATGAGCAGTTCTTC.

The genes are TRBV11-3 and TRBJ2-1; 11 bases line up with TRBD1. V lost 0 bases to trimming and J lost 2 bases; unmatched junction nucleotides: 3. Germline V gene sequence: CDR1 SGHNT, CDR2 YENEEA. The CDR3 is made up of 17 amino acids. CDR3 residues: CASSLDPGQGAYNEQFF. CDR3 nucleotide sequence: TGTGCCAGCAGCTTAGACCCGGGACAGGGGGCCTACAATGAGCAGTTCTTC.

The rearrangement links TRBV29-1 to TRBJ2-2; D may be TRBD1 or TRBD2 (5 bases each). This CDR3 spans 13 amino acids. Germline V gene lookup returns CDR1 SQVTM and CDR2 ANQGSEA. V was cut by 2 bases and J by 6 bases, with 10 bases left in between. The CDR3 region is CSVESGSAGELFF. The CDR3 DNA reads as TGCAGCGTTGAATCAGGGAGCGCCGGGGAGCTGTTTTTT.

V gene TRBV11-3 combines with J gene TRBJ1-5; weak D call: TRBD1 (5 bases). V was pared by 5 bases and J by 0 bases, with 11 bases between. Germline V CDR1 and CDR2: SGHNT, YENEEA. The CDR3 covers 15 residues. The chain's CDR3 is CASSPTGYSNQPQHF. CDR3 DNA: TGTGCCAGCAGCCCTACAGGTTATAGCAATCAGCCCCAGCATTTT.

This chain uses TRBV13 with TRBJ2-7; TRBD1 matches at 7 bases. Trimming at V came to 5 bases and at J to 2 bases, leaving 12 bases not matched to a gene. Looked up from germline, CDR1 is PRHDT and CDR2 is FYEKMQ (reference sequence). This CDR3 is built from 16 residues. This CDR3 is CASSLLRQGGTYEQYF. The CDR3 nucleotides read TGTGCCAGCAGCCTCCTCCGACAGGGCGGAACCTACGAGCAGTACTTC.

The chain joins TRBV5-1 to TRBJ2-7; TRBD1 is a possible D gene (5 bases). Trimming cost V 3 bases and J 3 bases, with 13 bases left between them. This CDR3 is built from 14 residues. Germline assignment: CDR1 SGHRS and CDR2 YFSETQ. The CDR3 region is CASSSRQRGYEQYF. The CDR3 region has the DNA TGCGCCAGCAGCTCCCGACAGAGAGGCTACGAGCAGTACTTC.

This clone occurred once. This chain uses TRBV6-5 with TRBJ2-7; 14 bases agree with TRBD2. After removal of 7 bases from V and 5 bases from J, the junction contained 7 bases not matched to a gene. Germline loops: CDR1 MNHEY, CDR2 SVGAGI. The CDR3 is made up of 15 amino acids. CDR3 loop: CASKRGLAGVHEQYF. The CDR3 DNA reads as TGTGCCAGCAAGCGGGGACTAGCGGGAGTCCACGAGCAGTACTTC.

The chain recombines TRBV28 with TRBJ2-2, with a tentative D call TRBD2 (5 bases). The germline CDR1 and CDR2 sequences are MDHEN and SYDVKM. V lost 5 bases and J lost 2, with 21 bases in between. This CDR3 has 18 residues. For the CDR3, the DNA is TGTGCCAGCAGTCCCCGTTTTCTAGCCAGATCAAACACCGGGGAGCTGTTTTTT. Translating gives CASSPRFLARSNTGELFF.

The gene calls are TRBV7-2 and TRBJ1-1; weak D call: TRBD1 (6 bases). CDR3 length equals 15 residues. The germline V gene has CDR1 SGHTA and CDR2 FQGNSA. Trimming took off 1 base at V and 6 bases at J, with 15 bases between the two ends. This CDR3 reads CASSLVGQGYSEAFF. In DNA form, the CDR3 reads TGTGCCAGCAGCTTAGTAGGGCAGGGGTATTCTGAAGCTTTCTTT.

In DNA, the CDR3 is TGTGCCAGCAGTGCGGGGACAGGTTACAACCAAGAGACCCAGTACTTC. It encodes CASSAGTGYNQETQYF. This chain uses TRBV27 with TRBJ2-5, with 8 nucleotides matching TRBD1. The CDR3 loop spans 16 amino acids. After removal of 5 bases from V and 0 bases from J, the junction contained 8 bases not matched to a gene. Germline V CDR1 and CDR2: MNHEY, SMNVEV (reference sequence).

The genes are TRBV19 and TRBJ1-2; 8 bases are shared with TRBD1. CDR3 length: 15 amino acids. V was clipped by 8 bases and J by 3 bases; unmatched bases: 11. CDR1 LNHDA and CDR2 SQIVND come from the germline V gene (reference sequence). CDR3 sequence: CASSPDRGPYYGYTF. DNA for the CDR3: TGTGCCAGTTCTCCTGACAGGGGCCCATACTATGGCTACACCTTC.

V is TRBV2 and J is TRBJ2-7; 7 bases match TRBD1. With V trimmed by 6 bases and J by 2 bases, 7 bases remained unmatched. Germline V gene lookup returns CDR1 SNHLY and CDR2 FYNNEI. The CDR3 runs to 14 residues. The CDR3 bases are TGTGCCAGCAGCCCCAGGGGGTCGACCTACGAGCAGTACTTC. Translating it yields CASSPRGSTYEQYF.

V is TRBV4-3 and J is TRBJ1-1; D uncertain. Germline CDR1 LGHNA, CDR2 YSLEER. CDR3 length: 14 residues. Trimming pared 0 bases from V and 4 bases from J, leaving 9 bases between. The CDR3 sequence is CASSQDGSSTEAFF. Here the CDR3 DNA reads TGCGCCAGCAGCCAAGATGGGTCGTCCACTGAAGCTTTCTTT.

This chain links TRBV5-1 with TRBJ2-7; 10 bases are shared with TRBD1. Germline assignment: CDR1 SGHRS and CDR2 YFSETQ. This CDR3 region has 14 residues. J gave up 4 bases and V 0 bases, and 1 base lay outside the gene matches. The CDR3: CASSLGTGGYEQYF. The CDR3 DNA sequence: TGCGCCAGCAGCTTGGGGACAGGGGGTTACGAGCAGTACTTC.

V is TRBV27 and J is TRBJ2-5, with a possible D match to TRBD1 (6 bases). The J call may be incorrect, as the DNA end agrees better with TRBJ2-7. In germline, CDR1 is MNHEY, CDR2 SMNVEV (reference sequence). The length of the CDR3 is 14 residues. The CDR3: CASSLTGNRYEQYF. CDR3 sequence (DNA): TGTGCCAGCAGTTTAACAGGGAACCGCTACGAGCAGTACTTC.

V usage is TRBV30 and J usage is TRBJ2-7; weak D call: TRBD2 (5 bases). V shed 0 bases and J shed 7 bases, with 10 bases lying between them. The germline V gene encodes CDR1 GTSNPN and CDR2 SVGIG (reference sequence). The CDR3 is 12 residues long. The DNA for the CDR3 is TGTGCCTGGAGTGTTCCGGGGATGGAGCAGTACTTC. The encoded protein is CAWSVPGMEQYF. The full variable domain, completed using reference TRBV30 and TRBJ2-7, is SQTIHQWPATLVQPVGSPLSLECTVEGTSNPNLYWYRQAAGRGLQLLFYSVGIGQISSEVPQNLSASRPQDRQFILSSKKLLLSDSGFYLCAWSVPGMEQYFGPGTRLTVT.

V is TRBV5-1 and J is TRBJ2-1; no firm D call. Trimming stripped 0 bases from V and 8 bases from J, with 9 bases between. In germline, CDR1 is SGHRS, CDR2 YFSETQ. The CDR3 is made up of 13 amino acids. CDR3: CASSLVSLDEQFF. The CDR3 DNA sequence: TGCGCCAGCAGCTTGGTTTCTTTGGATGAGCAGTTCTTC. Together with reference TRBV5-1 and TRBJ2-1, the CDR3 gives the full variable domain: KAGVTQTPRYLIKTRGQQVTLSCSPISGHRSVSWYQQTPGQGLQFLFEYFSETQRNKGNFPGRFSGRQFSNSRSEMNVSTLELGDSALYLCASSLVSLDEQFFGPGTRLTVL.

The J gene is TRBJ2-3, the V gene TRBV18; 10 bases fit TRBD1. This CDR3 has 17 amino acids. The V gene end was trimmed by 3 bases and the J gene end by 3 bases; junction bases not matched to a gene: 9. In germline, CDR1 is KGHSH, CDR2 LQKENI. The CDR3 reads CASSPMLGDRGTDTQYF. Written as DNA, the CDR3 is TGTGCCAGCTCACCGATGCTAGGGGACAGGGGAACAGATACGCAGTATTTT. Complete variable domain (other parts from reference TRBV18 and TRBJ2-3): NAGVMQNPRHLVRRRGQEARLRCSPMKGHSHVYWYRQLPEEGLKFMVYLQKENIIDESGMPKERFSAEFPKEGPSILRIQQVVRGDSAAYFCASSPMLGDRGTDTQYFGPGTRLTVL.

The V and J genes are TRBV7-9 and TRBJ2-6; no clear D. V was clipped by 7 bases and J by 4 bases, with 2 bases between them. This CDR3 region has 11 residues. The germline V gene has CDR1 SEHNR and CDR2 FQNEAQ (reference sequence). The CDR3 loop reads CASTGANVLTF. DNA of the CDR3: TGTGCCAGCACCGGGGCCAACGTCCTGACTTTC. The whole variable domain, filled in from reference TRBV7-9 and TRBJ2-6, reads DTGVSQNPRHKITKRGQNVTFRCDPISEHNRLYWYRQTLGQGPEFLTYFQNEAQLEKSRLLSDRFSAERPKGSFSTLEIQRTEQGDSAMYLCASTGANVLTFGAGSRLTVL.

The CDR3, as DNA: TGTGCCAGCAGGTGGACCGGGGAGCTGTTTTTT. Translating gives CASRWTGELFF. The V and J genes are TRBV7-2 and TRBJ2-2; D ambiguous. Germline lookup yields CDR1 SGHTA and CDR2 FQGNSA. This CDR3 is 11 amino acids long. V dropped 6 bases and J dropped 5 bases, with 4 bases sitting between them.

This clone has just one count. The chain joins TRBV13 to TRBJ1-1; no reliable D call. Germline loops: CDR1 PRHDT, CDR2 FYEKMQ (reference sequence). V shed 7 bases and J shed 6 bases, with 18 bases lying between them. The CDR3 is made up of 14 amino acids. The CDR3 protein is CASTRPGPIAEAFF. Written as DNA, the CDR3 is TGTGCCAGCACCAGACCCGGGCCGATAGCTGAAGCTTTCTTT.

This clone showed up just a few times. As DNA, the CDR3 is TGTGCCAGCGTACTAAAGGGGCACTACGAGCAGTACTTC. Translating gives CASVLKGHYEQYF. The chain uses TRBV28 and TRBJ2-7; tentative D call: TRBD1 (5 bases). CDR1 and CDR2 from the germline V gene are MDHEN and SYDVKM. The V end lost 8 bases, the J end lost 3 bases, and 14 bases lay between the germline ends. This CDR3 is 13 amino acids long.

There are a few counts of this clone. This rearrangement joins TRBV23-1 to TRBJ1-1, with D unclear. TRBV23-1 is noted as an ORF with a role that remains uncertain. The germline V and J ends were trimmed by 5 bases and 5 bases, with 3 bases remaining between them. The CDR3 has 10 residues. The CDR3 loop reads CASSKTEAFF. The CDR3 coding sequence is TGCGCCAGCAGTAAGACTGAAGCTTTCTTT.

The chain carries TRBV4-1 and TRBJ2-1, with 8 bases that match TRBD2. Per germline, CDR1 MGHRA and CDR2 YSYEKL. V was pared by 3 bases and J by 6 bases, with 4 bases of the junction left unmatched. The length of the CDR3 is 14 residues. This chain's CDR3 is CASSHAGGVNEQFF. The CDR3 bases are TGCGCCAGCAGCCACGCGGGAGGAGTCAATGAGCAGTTCTTC.